The source of this TCR beta chain is a study of vaccination and CD4 T cells after COVID-19. The wider study: In culture, cells were exposed to overlapping spike peptides from SARS-CoV-2, HCoV-NL63, HCoV-OC43 and HCoV-229E.

Scientists ran DNA taken from cultured CD4+ T cells through the Oncomine TCR Beta short-read assay for sequencing. TCRdb analysed the PCR reads with MiXCR anew, one entry per CDR3 protein. Of roughly 14,000 distinct CDR3 sequences in the sample, about 21% were seen once. With V trimmed by 3 bases and J by 1 base, 7 bases remained unmatched. Germline values: CDR1 DFQATT, CDR2 SNEGSKA (reference sequence). The length of the CDR3 is 15 residues. Treatment here: approximately nine-day PBMC culture with coronavirus spike peptide pools or control peptides (ViraFEST assay). For this clonotype: The antigen remains unidentified.

Sequencing was done on a sample of cultured CD4+ T cells from blood. This chain connects TRBV20-1 to TRBJ1-1; TRBD1 aligns across 8 bases. This TCR was recovered from a human donor with COVID-19. The CDR3 loop is CSARAPGGRNTEAFF. The DNA of the CDR3 is TGCAGTGCTAGGGCCCCAGGGGGCAGGAACACTGAAGCTTTCTTT.